The 18 T cell receptor beta chains in this list originate from one sample, sequenced in a study of radiotherapy plus CTLA-4 blockade in lung cancer. The assay was immunoSEQ multiplex PCR, and TCRdb's table has in-frame clones only and misses some. The table includes tens of thousands of clones, about 80% detected once. Sequenced material: peripheral blood, taken from a patient treated with radiotherapy plus ipilimumab. All receptors derive from a human donor with non-small cell lung cancer who had stable disease on radiotherapy plus ipilimumab.

The rearrangement uses TRBV10-3 and TRBJ1-2, with a possible D match to TRBD1 (5 bases). The germline CDR1 and CDR2 sequences are ENHRY and SYGVKD. CDR3 length equals 16 residues. V shed 0 bases and J shed 2 bases, with 13 bases lying between them. CDR3 DNA: TGTGCCATCAGTGAGTCGACGGGACTCGCAAACTATGGCTACACCTTC. Translation gives CAISESTGLANYGYTF.

This chain connects TRBV19 to TRBJ1-2; no clear D. The V and J ends lost 2 bases and 7 bases respectively, with 11 bases between them. The CDR3 is made up of 13 amino acids. Looked up from germline, CDR1 is LNHDA and CDR2 is SQIVND (reference sequence). The CDR3 sequence is CASSISPLFGYTF. For the CDR3, the DNA is TGTGCCAGTAGTATATCTCCGCTTTTTGGCTACACCTTC.

This clone has more than one count but fewer than ten. The chain joins TRBV10-2 to TRBJ1-3; D may be TRBD1 (5 bases). This CDR3 contains 14 residues. CDR1 is WSHSY, CDR2 SAAADI, per germline. V was clipped by 8 bases and J by 0 bases, with 11 bases between them. The CDR3 nucleotides are TGCGCCAGCGGGGGACTGCGCTCTGGAAACACCATATATTTT. Protein: CASGGLRSGNTIYF.

The rearrangement joins TRBV27 to TRBJ1-5; D unresolved. Trimming took 3 bases from V and 2 from J, leaving 8 bases between them. The CDR3 is 14 residues long. The germline V gene encodes CDR1 MNHEY and CDR2 SMNVEV (reference sequence). The CDR3 DNA follows: TGTGCCAGCAGTTTTATAGGCGGCAATCAGCCCCAGCATTTT. Translating it yields CASSFIGGNQPQHF.

This chain joins TRBV4-2 and TRBJ2-2, with a weak D call TRBD2 (5 bases). The CDR3 has 14 residues. V was shortened by 4 bases and J by 2 bases, with 8 bases between the two germline ends. Germline CDR1 and CDR2: LGHNA and YNFKEQ. The CDR3 DNA follows: TGTGCCAGCAGCCGGACTGAAAACACCGGGGAGCTGTTTTTT. Residues: CASSRTENTGELFF.

This clone was counted a few times. The CDR3 region is CASSVTGVGTEAFF. The CDR3 region has the DNA TGTGCCAGTAGTGTAACAGGGGTAGGAACTGAAGCTTTCTTT. The V and J genes are TRBV19 and TRBJ1-1, with 7 positions matching TRBD1. From germline, CDR1 is LNHDA and CDR2 SQIVND (reference sequence). Unmatched junction bases numbered 8, after V lost 5 bases and J lost 5 bases. CDR3 length: 14 amino acids.

The rearrangement uses TRBV10-2 and TRBJ2-1; D may be TRBD2 (5 bases). Looked up from germline, CDR1 is WSHSY and CDR2 is SAAADI. The CDR3 extends over 12 amino acids. V was trimmed by 6 bases and J by 7 bases, leaving 10 bases between them. The CDR3 spells CASSGVTNEQFF. CDR3 DNA: TGCGCCAGCAGCGGGGTTACTAATGAGCAGTTCTTC.

The chain links TRBV2 to TRBJ1-2; no clear D. This CDR3 is 12 amino acids long. Trimming left V 4 bases short and J 7 bases short, with 10 bases between. Looked up from germline, CDR1 is SNHLY and CDR2 is FYNNEI. Written as DNA, the CDR3 is TGTGCCAGCAGTGTGGCCGCCCTTGGCTACACCTTC. It yields the protein CASSVAALGYTF.

The gene calls are TRBV11-3 and TRBJ2-7; the match to TRBD2 covers 7 bases. Trimming at V came to 10 bases and at J to 6 bases, leaving 18 bases not matched to a gene. This CDR3 has 15 amino acids. Germline CDR1 is SGHNT and CDR2 is YENEEA. The CDR3 DNA is TGTGCCATAGATCTTGGCAGGGAGGGCCGGGGCGAGCAGTACTTC. Translation gives CAIDLGREGRGEQYF.

Concerning this clone itself: Other DNA sequences in this sample translate to the same CDR3. The V and J genes are TRBV28 and TRBJ1-3; 7 bases line up with TRBD1. The ends lost 3 bases at V and 7 bases at J; junction bases unmatched: 0. This CDR3 spans 12 amino acids. In germline, CDR1 is MDHEN, CDR2 SYDVKM. The CDR3 reads CASSFRGNTIYF. The CDR3 DNA reads TGTGCCAGCAGTTTCAGGGGGAACACCATATATTTT.

The rearrangement uses TRBV11-2 and TRBJ1-4, with 8 bases that match TRBD1. This CDR3 has 16 residues. After removal of 1 base from V and 3 bases from J, the junction contained 4 bases not matched to a gene. CDR1 and CDR2 from the germline V gene are SGHAT and FQNNGV. This chain's CDR3 is CASSLGQGPSNEKLFF. CDR3 bases: TGTGCCAGCAGCTTAGGACAGGGGCCTTCTAATGAAAAACTGTTTTTT.

In its sample, this clone was seen once. DNA of the CDR3: TGTGCCAGCAGCGTGCCGAGGGGCGATGAGCAGTTCTTC. Amino acids: CASSVPRGDEQFF. The rearrangement links TRBV5-4 to TRBJ2-1; D possibly uses TRBD1 or TRBD2 (5 bases each). Trimming removed 4 bases from V and 8 bases from J, with 13 bases in between. This CDR3 has 13 residues. Per germline, CDR1 SGHNT and CDR2 YYREEE (reference sequence).

The chain joins TRBV5-6 to TRBJ1-2; no clear D gene. Trimming pared 4 bases from V and 7 bases from J, leaving 17 bases between. Germline V gene lookup returns CDR1 SGHDT and CDR2 YYEEEE. The CDR3 length is 14 residues. CDR3 sequence (DNA): TGTGCCAGCAGCCCTGGGCCGAGGTCATCTGGCTACACCTTC. It encodes CASSPGPRSSGYTF.

The CDR3 DNA sequence: TGCGCCAGCAGCCGACTTAACCGGGGAAACACCATATATTTT. Translated, it gives CASSRLNRGNTIYF. The chain recombines TRBV5-1 with TRBJ1-3, with D hard to call. Germline assignment: CDR1 SGHRS and CDR2 YFSETQ. CDR3 length: 14 residues. V lost 4 bases and J 4 bases, leaving 12 bases between the germline ends.

The rearrangement joins TRBV19 to TRBJ1-6; D gene uncertain. The CDR3 contains 14 residues. Germline loops: CDR1 LNHDA, CDR2 SQIVND (reference sequence). V gave up 6 bases and J gave up 6 bases, with 12 bases separating them. Here the CDR3 DNA reads TGTGCCAGTAGCCCTGGACGGATTAATTCACCCCTCCACTTT. Its translation is CASSPGRINSPLHF. Full variable domain (missing parts from reference TRBV19 and TRBJ1-6): DGGITQSPKYLFRKEGQNVTLSCEQNLNHDAMYWYRQDPGQGLRLIYYSQIVNDFQKGDIAEGYSVSREKKESFPLTVTSAQKNPTAFYLCASSPGRINSPLHFGNGTRLTVT.

V usage is TRBV19 and J usage is TRBJ1-1, with 10 bases identical to TRBD1. The length of the CDR3 is 16 residues. V trimming: 5 bases; J trimming: 5 bases; junction bases outside the gene matches: 11. Per germline, CDR1 LNHDA and CDR2 SQIVND (reference sequence). The CDR3 is CASSASGTGVGTEAFF. The CDR3 DNA reads as TGTGCCAGTAGTGCCTCCGGGACAGGGGTTGGGACTGAAGCTTTCTTT. Variable domain in full (rest from reference TRBV19 and TRBJ1-1): DGGITQSPKYLFRKEGQNVTLSCEQNLNHDAMYWYRQDPGQGLRLIYYSQIVNDFQKGDIAEGYSVSREKKESFPLTVTSAQKNPTAFYLCASSASGTGVGTEAFFGQGTRLTVV.

Here the CDR3 DNA reads TGTGCCTGGGGGGTCTTAGGGAGCACCGGGGAGCTGTTTTTT. Encoded protein: CAWGVLGSTGELFF. This sequence joins TRBV30 and TRBJ2-2; D possibly corresponds to TRBD2 (5 bases). The length of the CDR3 is 14 residues. Trimming shortened V by 5 bases and J by 4 bases, and 14 bases separated the two germline ends. CDR1 GTSNPN and CDR2 SVGIG come from the germline V gene (reference sequence).

The J gene is TRBJ2-2, the V gene TRBV9; TRBD2 matches 12 bases. The CDR3 has 18 residues. The junction had 7 bases not matched to a gene; V was cut back by 1 base and J by 3 bases. Germline lookup yields CDR1 SGDLS and CDR2 YYNGEE. The DNA for the CDR3 is TGTGCCAGCAGCGTATCTAGCGGGAGGGCCATTGACACCGGGGAGCTGTTTTTT. It encodes CASSVSSGRAIDTGELFF.